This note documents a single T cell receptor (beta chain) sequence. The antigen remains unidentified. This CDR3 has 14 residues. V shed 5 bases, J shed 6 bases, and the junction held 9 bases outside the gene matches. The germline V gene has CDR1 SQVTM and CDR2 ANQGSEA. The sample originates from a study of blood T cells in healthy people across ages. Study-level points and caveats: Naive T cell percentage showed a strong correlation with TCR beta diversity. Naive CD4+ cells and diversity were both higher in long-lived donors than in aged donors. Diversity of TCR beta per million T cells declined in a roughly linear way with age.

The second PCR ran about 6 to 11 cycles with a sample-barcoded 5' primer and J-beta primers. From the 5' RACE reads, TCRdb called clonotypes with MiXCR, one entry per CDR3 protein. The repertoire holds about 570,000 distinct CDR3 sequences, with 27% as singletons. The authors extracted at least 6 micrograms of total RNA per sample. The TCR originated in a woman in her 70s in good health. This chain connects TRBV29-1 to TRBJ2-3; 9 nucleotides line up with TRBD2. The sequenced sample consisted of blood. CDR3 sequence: CSVWRGGFTDTQYF. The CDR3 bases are TGCAGCGTTTGGCGGGGGGGCTTCACCGATACGCAGTATTTT.